One and the same sample provided the 16 T cell receptor beta chains below, sequenced in a study of T-cell reconstitution after alpha-beta-depleted transplantation in children. Preparation of the TCRbeta library involved a method that used unique molecular identifiers. TCRdb re-called the PCR reads through MiXCR, storing one row per CDR3 protein. The sample yields approximately 500,000 distinct CDR3 sequences, over 25% seen once. The material sequenced was PBMCs, taken before TCRalphabeta/CD19-depleted stem cell transplant. These receptors all come from a boy under two years old with Wiskott-Aldrich syndrome, due to receive a stem cell transplant.

This chain uses TRBV7-9 with TRBJ2-7, with 8 positions matching TRBD2. The germline V gene has CDR1 SEHNR and CDR2 FQNEAQ (reference sequence). The CDR3 consists of 14 residues. J lost 5 bases, V lost 5 bases, and 8 bases had no gene match. The CDR3 DNA reads as TGTGCCAGCAGCCGCAGCGGGGGAGCGGACGAGCAGTACTTC. Translated: CASSRSGGADEQYF. Full variable domain (missing parts from reference TRBV7-9 and TRBJ2-7): DTGVSQNPRHKITKRGQNVTFRCDPISEHNRLYWYRQTLGQGPEFLTYFQNEAQLEKSRLLSDRFSAERPKGSFSTLEIQRTEQGDSAMYLCASSRSGGADEQYFGPGTRLTVT.

In its sample, this clonotype was seen many times. One end of the junction varies from germline; a read error may be responsible. The V and J genes are TRBV5-1 and TRBJ2-2; D gene unclear. The CDR3 sequence is 12 residues long. Germline CDR1 and CDR2: SGHRS and YFSETQ. CDR3 region: CASSLSAGELFF. The CDR3 DNA reads TGTGCCAGCAGTTTATCCGCCGGGGAGCTGTTTTTT.

The V and J genes are TRBV7-2 and TRBJ2-1; no clear D gene. Trimming left V 4 bases short and J 6 bases short, with 10 bases between. The germline V gene has CDR1 SGHTA and CDR2 FQGNSA. The CDR3 extends over 13 amino acids. CDR3 loop: CASSWSHINEQFF. The DNA for the CDR3 is TGTGCCAGCAGCTGGTCACACATCAATGAGCAGTTCTTC.

This clonotype was seen more than once but under ten times. CDR3 sequence: CASSPVRGSKNIQYF. Written as DNA, the CDR3 is TGTGCCAGCAGTCCGGTTAGAGGCTCTAAAAACATTCAGTACTTC. V usage is TRBV6-1 and J usage is TRBJ2-4; D gene unclear. The CDR3 runs to 15 residues. Germline CDR1 reads MNHNS; CDR2 reads SASEGT. Trimming removed 5 bases at V and 4 bases at J, with 15 bases between.

This clonotype was found a few times. The rearrangement links TRBV4-1 to TRBJ1-6; D not resolved. The CDR3 totals 20 residues. The ends were cut back, 0 bases at V and 0 bases at J, with 18 bases in the middle. CDR1 and CDR2 from the germline V gene are MGHRA and YSYEKL. In nucleotides, the CDR3 is TGCGCCAGCAGCCAAGAACTTGGAGCCGGGTTGAGCTCCTATAATTCACCCCTCCACTTT. Translating it yields CASSQELGAGLSSYNSPLHF.

This clonotype was observed a handful of times. V and J are TRBV5-1 and TRBJ2-6, with D hard to call. Between the trimmed V and J ends, which lost 4 bases and 2 bases, there was a span of 4 bases. Germline CDR1 SGHRS, CDR2 YFSETQ. This CDR3 is built from 13 residues. The CDR3 loop reads CASSDAGANVLTF. In nucleotides, the CDR3 is TGCGCCAGCAGCGACGCTGGGGCCAACGTCCTGACTTTC.

This clonotype has more than one count but fewer than ten. Here the CDR3 reads CASSHKAGQGDTIYF. CDR3 bases: TGTGCCAGCAGCCATAAAGCAGGACAGGGAGACACCATATATTTT. The chain couples TRBV4-2 to TRBJ1-3; TRBD1 aligns across 8 bases. After removal of 3 bases from V and 8 bases from J, the junction contained 9 bases not matched to a gene. This CDR3 spans 15 amino acids. Per the germline V gene, CDR1 is LGHNA and CDR2 is YNFKEQ.

The chain has TRBV19 and TRBJ2-2; 11 nucleotides line up with TRBD2. Germline V CDR1 and CDR2: LNHDA, SQIVND (reference sequence). CDR3 length equals 17 residues. Trimming at V came to 0 bases and at J to 4 bases, leaving 4 bases not matched to a gene. CDR3 nucleotide sequence: TGTGCCAGTAGTATAGATCCTAGCGGGAGGACCACCGGGGAGCTGTTTTTT. It codes for CASSIDPSGRTTGELFF.

This rearrangement joins TRBV7-9 to TRBJ2-7; 13 bases agree with TRBD2. Losses at the gene ends were 4 bases for V and 6 bases for J; bases not matched to a gene: 3. Germline assignment: CDR1 SEHNR and CDR2 FQNEAQ (reference sequence). This CDR3 region has 14 residues. In nucleotides, the CDR3 is TGTGCCAGCAGCTCGGGACTAGCGGGACTCGAGCAGTACTTC. It specifies CASSSGLAGLEQYF.

This chain connects TRBV6-6 to TRBJ2-1; TRBD1 might be the D (5 bases). Trimming pared 8 bases from V and 4 bases from J, leaving 12 bases between. The germline V gene encodes CDR1 MNHNY and CDR2 SVGAGI (reference sequence). The CDR3 loop spans 13 amino acids. As DNA, the CDR3 is TGTGCCAGCGGCCAGGGCTTTTACAATGAGCAGTTCTTC. Amino acids: CASGQGFYNEQFF.

The chain employs TRBV19 and TRBJ2-1, with 16 bases matching TRBD2. CDR1 is LNHDA, CDR2 SQIVND, per germline (reference sequence). With 1 base clipped from V and 12 bases from J, the junction kept 6 bases outside the gene matches. There are 16 residues in the CDR3. CDR3 coding DNA: TGTGCCAGTAGTATAGGAGGGACTAGCGGGAGGGACTCGCAGTTCTTC. This translates into CASSIGGTSGRDSQFF.

This clonotype was counted a few times. The V call is TRBV9, the J call TRBJ2-7, with TRBD1 identical over 7 bases. The CDR3 totals 13 residues. The trim removed 0 bases at V and 5 bases at J, leaving 2 bases unmatched. Germline values: CDR1 SGDLS, CDR2 YYNGEE. For the CDR3, the DNA is TGTGCCAGCAGCGTAGACAGGGGCCACGAGCAGTACTTC. Translating gives CASSVDRGHEQYF.

V is TRBV18 and J is TRBJ1-4, with TRBD1 as a possible D gene (5 bases). Trimming removed 1 base at V and 0 bases at J, with 9 bases between. The germline CDR1 and CDR2 sequences are KGHSH and LQKENI. The CDR3 is 16 amino acids. CDR3 nucleotide sequence: TGTGCCAGCTCACCACAACGGACAACAACTAATGAAAAACTGTTTTTT. Protein product: CASSPQRTTTNEKLFF.

The chain combines TRBV19 with TRBJ1-2; 7 positions agree with TRBD1. The CDR3 runs to 13 residues. From germline, CDR1 is LNHDA and CDR2 SQIVND (reference sequence). The CDR3 loop is CATTRGQAYGYTF. The DNA of the CDR3 is TGTGCAACTACAAGGGGGCAAGCGTATGGCTACACCTTC.

The V call is TRBV2, the J call TRBJ2-2, with D possibly TRBD2 on 6 matching bases. The ends were cut back, 3 bases at V and 2 bases at J, with 13 bases in the middle. The CDR3 covers 16 residues. The germline V gene has CDR1 SNHLY and CDR2 FYNNEI. CDR3 protein: CASSEERVGNTGELFF. Here the CDR3 DNA reads TGTGCCAGCAGTGAGGAGCGGGTCGGAAACACCGGGGAGCTGTTTTTT.

The DNA for the CDR3 is TGTGCCAGCACCGCCGGGGGGGCCCTCACAGATACGCAGTATTTT. This translates into CASTAGGALTDTQYF. V gene TRBV2 combines with J gene TRBJ2-3; 8 positions agree with TRBD2. The germline CDR1 and CDR2 sequences are SNHLY and FYNNEI. V was pared by 7 bases and J by 2 bases, with 8 bases of the junction left unmatched. The CDR3 runs 15 residues.